Here is one T cell receptor (beta chain) with its context. Its cognate antigen has yet to be identified. Base qualities are missing; no much larger clone stands one base away. This entry is derived from a study of blood T cell repertoires in COVID-19 (dated by TCRdb to 2018 to 2020). Context from the whole study: The collaborator samples originated in the United States, Italy and Spain and spanned the acute and convalescent phases of COVID-19. Nearly every sample came with metadata listing a de-identified subject ID, COVID-19 status, age in years and sex. The dataset comprised deeply sampled blood TCRbeta repertoires from subjects exposed to, actively infected with, or recovered from COVID-19. The material from the prospective study consisted of cDNA or gDNA derived from T cells, B-cell-depleted T cells, or PBMCs. HLA class I and class II types, where available, came from metadata supplied by the sample provider rather than from assay-based typing. The samples were drawn from the first 160 participants of the ongoing ImmuneRACE study and from about 1,200 subjects provided by 6 global collaborators. A freely available public database, intended as a resource for researchers studying the immune response to SARS-CoV-2, is where the repertoires were released.

Points the paper makes about the study in general: The amount of clinical and demographic metadata varied by source and participant and was provided uncurated.

Collaborating institutions collected whole blood in K2EDTA tubes following their own protocols. For TCRbeta analysis, collaborators shipped samples as frozen whole blood, isolated PBMCs, or DNA extracted from either of those sample types. TCRbeta CDR3 regions were amplified from genomic DNA using the immunoSEQ Assay, a bias-controlled multiplex PCR. Per the original workflow: The number of nucleated cells in each sample was estimated from the amplification of reference gene primers within the assay. To quantify the absolute abundance of each unique TCRbeta CDR3 rearrangement, sequence reads were collapsed and filtered. For each sample, productive Simpson clonality was calculated by taking the square root of Simpson's diversity index across productive rearrangements. This immuneACCESS table, as held by TCRdb, lists in-frame sequences with V and J called but not all clones. Of the missing ones, under half trace to an unresolved V gene in checked studies; the others have no known cause. V and J calls and clone size are as listed in that table; D and trimming were resolved from the DNA. For this sample there are roughly 80,000 clones; 88% appear just once. In total, the top ten clones hold about 9.6% of the sample.

CDR1 and CDR2, looked up from the germline V gene, are SGHDT and YYEEEE. V lost 4 bases and J lost 10 bases, and the count of bases not matched to a germline gene is 6. From the cysteine through the phenylalanine, the CDR3 covers 14 amino acids. Left in the record is the CDR3 DNA by itself, 42 bases read in frame from the first base. This TCR was recovered from a human donor in a cohort sampled during active COVID-19. Sequencing used peripheral blood. Rearrangement joined TRBV5-6 to TRBJ1-6; TRBD1 fits 9 bases in the junction. The CDR3 protein is CASSKQGARSPLHF. In nucleotide form, the sequence is TGTGCCAGCAGCAAACAGGGGGCAAGGTCACCCCTCCACTTT. Here the CDR3 is joined to the reference TRBV5-6 and TRBJ1-6 genes, and the full variable domain is: DAGVTQSPTHLIKTRGQQVTLRCSPKSGHDTVSWYQQALGQGPQFIFQYYEEEERQRGNFPDRFSGHQFPNYSSELNVNALLLGDSALYLCASSKQGARSPLHFGNGTRLTVT.